This T cell receptor (beta chain) was identified in a study of T cell responses to AZD1222 COVID-19 vaccine (dated by TCRdb to about 2021). General notes on the study: AZD1222 recipients with second doses at about 4 weeks or about 12 weeks were pooled, because spike-specific TCR depth and breadth did not differ between schedules. TCR sequencing covered 230 or so trial participants: 200 to 220 given two doses of AZD1222 and approximately 26 given two doses of MenACWY control vaccine. Trial participants were enrolled by age into 18-55, 56-69 and 70-plus year subgroups, with approximately 150, 30 and 60 TCR-sequenced participants respectively.

The V end gives up 5 bases and the J end 0 bases, leaving 6 bases in the junction not matched to a gene. Its CDR3 holds 15 amino acids, cysteine through phenylalanine. Just the 45-base CDR3 DNA is kept, in frame starting at base 1. Sequences MNHNY (CDR1) and SVGAGI (CDR2) are obtained from the germline V gene (reference sequence). Paper-wide results and their limitations: Epitopes outside the regions mutated in the B.1.351 and B.1.1.7 variants were reportedly recognized by nearly half of the unique spike-specific TCRs. No day 14 peak-response samples were available, so repertoires were characterized only after the peak T cell response. In the small 56-69-year group, the increase in depth fell short of significance, most likely because of low power. The whole spike protein was spanned by vaccine-associated CD4 TCRs, and dominant responses were seen in regions 160-218 and 743-854. Only six AZD1222 recipients were SARS-CoV-2 seropositive at baseline, limiting conclusions about previously exposed vaccinees. After two AZD1222 doses, both the breadth and the depth of spike-specific TCRs were significantly higher than at day 0 and than in MenACWY recipients. Most participants were white British and females outnumbered males, and the authors suggested that clonal diversity may have been underestimated.

The CDR3 regions of human TCRbeta chains were analyzed by immunosequencing. On the study's bioinformatics: TCRs in the repertoires were matched against a reference library of SARS-CoV-2-specific TCRs that had been generated with the MIRA antigen-specificity platform. Breadth was defined as the fraction of unique TCRs that were SARS-CoV-2-associated. Depth was defined as the fraction of total T cells that were SARS-CoV-2-associated. Using the MIRA data, each spike-specific TCR was assigned both to the spike region to which the TCR was reactive and to a CD4 or CD8 class. Log10-transformed breadth and depth values were compared by one-way ANOVA with Sidak's multiple comparisons tests. This is the immuneACCESS table as TCRdb keeps it, with only in-frame sequences that have V and J called. A part of the clones is gone; compared with another copy, unresolved V genes explain less than half, and the rest is unexplained. The V and J calls and clone size come from that table; D and trimming were worked out from the DNA. A total of some 160,000 clones appear in this sample, about nine tenths of them only once. The ten top clones hold approximately 5.7% of the sample.

As to this clone: The clone's antigen remains unknown. No base quality information exists; no much larger clone differs at one position.

This sample's time point label indicates: baseline before first vaccination. The vaccinee samples were drawn from two UK trials, COV001 and COV002, one of which was a single-blind randomized controlled phase 2/3 trial testing AZD1222 (ChAdOx1 nCoV-19) in healthy adults. For TCRbeta chain sequencing, PBMC samples were collected from trial participants at day 0 and at day 28 after the second dose. The sample was peripheral blood, taken on day 0 of AZD1222 vaccination. The TCR was taken from an adult in good health. Recombination connected TRBV6-6 to TRBJ2-7; the central 8 bases match TRBD2. The DNA reads as follows: TGTGCCAGCAGTGGAGCGGGGGAGAGCTCCTACGAGCAGTACTTC. The resulting protein is CASSGAGESSYEQYF.